This T cell receptor beta chain was recorded in a study of T cell responses to AZD1222 COVID-19 vaccine. Study results and caveats: No day 14 peak samples; only post-peak repertoires were characterized. As reported, nearly half of all spike-specific TCRs target variant regions that are unmutated. A mostly white British donor set with more females was recruited, and clonal diversity was possibly underestimated. Regions 160-218 and 743-854 held dominance among vaccine-associated CD4 TCRs, which spanned spike.

As concerns this clone: As yet, its antigen is unknown.

Clones were sequenced by immunoSEQ multiplex PCR, and TCRdb holds only the in-frame ones, with some missing. The sample carries about 150,000 clones, 75% to 95% recorded once. The CDR3 has 14 residues. Germline V gene lookup returns CDR1 SGHRS and CDR2 YFSETQ. V was clipped by 0 bases and J by 2 bases, with 8 bases between them. The chain joins TRBV5-1 to TRBJ2-5; D uncertain. The input for sequencing was peripheral blood, taken on day 0 of AZD1222 vaccination. This clonotype was obtained from an adult in good health. CDR3 in DNA: TGCGCCAGCAGCTTGGTGGGCATGCAAGAGACCCAGTACTTC. This encodes CASSLVGMQETQYF. Full variable domain (remainder filled in from reference TRBV5-1 and TRBJ2-5): KAGVTQTPRYLIKTRGQQVTLSCSPISGHRSVSWYQQTPGQGLQFLFEYFSETQRNKGNFPGRFSGRQFSNSRSEMNVSTLELGDSALYLCASSLVGMQETQYFGPGTRLLVL.